The clone carrying this T cell receptor beta chain was recorded many times. The sample originates from a study of regulatory T cells in long-lasting Graves disease. Specified time point: newly diagnosed GD, antithyroid drugs for less than 3 months. PBMC-derived RNA was used for the TCR library. In building TCR beta libraries, iRepertoire HTBI primers were used together with Arm-PCR of CDR3 regions. TCRdb recomputed calls from the multiplex PCR reads with MiXCR, one row per CDR3 protein. The sample lists 350,000 to 500,000 distinct CDR3 sequences, roughly 15% seen once, with around a tenth in the top ten. The same data also contributed to another study, on T cells in Graves' hyperthyroidism and ophthalmopathy.

This sequence originates from a woman younger than 45 with Graves disease. Sequences were derived from peripheral blood mononuclear cells (PBMCs), sampled at new diagnosis, from a patient treated with antithyroid drugs.

In nucleotides, the CDR3 is TGTGCCAGCAGCCAAGGGGACAGGGAAAACCAGTTCTTC. It is translated as CASSQGDRENQFF. The V gene is TRBV3-1, the J gene TRBJ2-1; 9 nucleotides agree with TRBD1. The CDR3 totals 13 residues. V was clipped by 1 base and J by 13 bases; unmatched bases: 5. Germline assignment: CDR1 LGHDT and CDR2 YNNKEL (reference sequence).